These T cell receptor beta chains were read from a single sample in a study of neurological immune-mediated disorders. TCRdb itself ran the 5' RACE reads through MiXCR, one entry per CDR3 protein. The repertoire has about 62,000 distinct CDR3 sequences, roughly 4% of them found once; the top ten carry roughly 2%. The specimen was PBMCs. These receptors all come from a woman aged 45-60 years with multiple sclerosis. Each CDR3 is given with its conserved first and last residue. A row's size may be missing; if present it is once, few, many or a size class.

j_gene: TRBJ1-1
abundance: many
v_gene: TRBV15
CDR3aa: CATSRSWGLGTEAFF

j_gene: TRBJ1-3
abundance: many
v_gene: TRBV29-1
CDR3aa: CSVKTDRSGNTIYF

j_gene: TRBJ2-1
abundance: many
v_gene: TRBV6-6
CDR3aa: CASSYSRLNEQFF

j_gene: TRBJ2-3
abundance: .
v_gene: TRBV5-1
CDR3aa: CASSLDGRGKTDTQYF

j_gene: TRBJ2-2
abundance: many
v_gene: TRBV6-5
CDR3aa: CASSYPHGANTGELFF

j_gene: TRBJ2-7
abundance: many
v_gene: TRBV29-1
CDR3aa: CSVSRTENYEQYF

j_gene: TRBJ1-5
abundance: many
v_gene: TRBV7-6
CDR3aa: CASSWGRHNQPQHF

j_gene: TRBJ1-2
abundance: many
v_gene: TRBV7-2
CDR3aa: CASSVLRDPYGYTF

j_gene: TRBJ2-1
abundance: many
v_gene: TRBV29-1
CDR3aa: CSVEPTSGRGINEQFF

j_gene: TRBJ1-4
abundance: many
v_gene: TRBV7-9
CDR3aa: CASSLILRQGLEKLFF

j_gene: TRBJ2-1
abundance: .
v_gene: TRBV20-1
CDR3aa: CSAMTGTYNEQFF

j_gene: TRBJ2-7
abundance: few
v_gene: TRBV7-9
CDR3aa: CASSSSGVDGAYEQYF

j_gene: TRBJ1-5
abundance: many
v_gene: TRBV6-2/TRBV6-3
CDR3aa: CASSYQNSNQPQHF

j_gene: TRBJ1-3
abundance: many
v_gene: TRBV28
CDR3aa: CASLQGPSGNTIYF

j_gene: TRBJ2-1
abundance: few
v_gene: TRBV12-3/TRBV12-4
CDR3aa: CASRRELAGRYNKQFF

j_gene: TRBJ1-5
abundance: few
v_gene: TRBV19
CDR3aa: CASSVTGVNQPQHF

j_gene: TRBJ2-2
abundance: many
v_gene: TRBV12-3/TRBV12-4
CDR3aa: CASSLEGYTGELFF

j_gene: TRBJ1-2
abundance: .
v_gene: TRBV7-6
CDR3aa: CASSLTPSTGIGGYTF

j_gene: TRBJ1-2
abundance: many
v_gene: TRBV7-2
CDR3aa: CASSSGQTGNYGYTF

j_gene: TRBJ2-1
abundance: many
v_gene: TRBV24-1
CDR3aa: CATSDPGGNEQFF

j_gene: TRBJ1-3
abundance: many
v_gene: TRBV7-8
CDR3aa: CASSSGGQGSGNTIYF

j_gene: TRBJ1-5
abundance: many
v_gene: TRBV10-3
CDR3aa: CAIRQPNQPQHF

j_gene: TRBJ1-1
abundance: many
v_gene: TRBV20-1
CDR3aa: CSALGRGNTEAFF

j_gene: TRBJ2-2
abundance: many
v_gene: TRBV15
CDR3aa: CATSRQGAGELFF

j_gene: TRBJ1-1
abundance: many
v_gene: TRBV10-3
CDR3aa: CAISAEPGGKAFF